Each of the 13 T cell receptor beta chains below was sequenced from the same sample in a study of T-cell memory formation after mild COVID-19. Via MiXCR, TCRdb re-called the 5' RACE reads, giving one row per CDR3 protein. This sample has hundreds of thousands of distinct CDR3 sequences, with approximately 18% found just once. The sequenced sample consisted of PBMCs or a T cell subset sorted from them (not recorded which). Source of these receptors: an adult woman who had mild COVID-19 (a few samples of this study predate the infection). Cell type and time point are not known.

In this sample, this clonotype turned up a few times. This chain joins TRBV7-9 and TRBJ2-7; 8 positions match TRBD1. CDR1 SEHNR and CDR2 FQNEAQ come from the germline V gene (reference sequence). The CDR3 runs to 12 residues. Germline trimming cut 5 bases from V and 7 bases from J; bases unmatched to any gene: 4. The CDR3 DNA follows: TGTGCCAGCAGCGCAGGGGGCCGGGAGCAGTACTTC. Its protein is CASSAGGREQYF. Combining the CDR3 with reference TRBV7-9 and TRBJ2-7 gives the whole variable domain DTGVSQNPRHKITKRGQNVTFRCDPISEHNRLYWYRQTLGQGPEFLTYFQNEAQLEKSRLLSDRFSAERPKGSFSTLEIQRTEQGDSAMYLCASSAGGREQYFGPGTRLTVT.

Only a few counts were recorded for this clonotype. The chain is built from TRBV29-1 and TRBJ2-2; TRBD1 matches at 10 bases. The ends lost 0 bases at V and 3 bases at J; junction bases unmatched: 10. This CDR3 is 18 amino acids long. Germline CDR1 SQVTM, CDR2 ANQGSEA. As DNA, the CDR3 is TGCAGCGTTGAAGATCGGTGGACAGGGGGGAGTTACACCGGGGAGCTGTTTTTT. This sequence encodes CSVEDRWTGGSYTGELFF.

This clonotype was seen more than once but under ten times. The chain links TRBV7-9 to TRBJ1-1; TRBD1 aligns across 7 bases. Germline-derived CDR1 and CDR2 are SEHNR and FQNEAQ (reference sequence). Losses at the gene ends were 4 bases for V and 3 bases for J; bases not matched to a gene: 8. This CDR3 spans 15 amino acids. CDR3 amino acids: CASSSRQGGDTEAFF. For the CDR3, the DNA is TGTGCCAGCAGCTCCAGACAGGGAGGGGACACTGAAGCTTTCTTT.

The chain carries TRBV6-1 and TRBJ1-4; perhaps TRBD1 as D (5 bases). The CDR3 covers 17 residues. V lost 1 base to trimming and J lost 0 bases, with 12 bases between them. The germline gives CDR1 MNHNS, CDR2 SASEGT. CDR3 protein: CASSEGAGSATNEKLFF. CDR3 coding DNA: TGTGCCAGCAGTGAAGGGGCAGGGTCAGCAACTAATGAAAAACTGTTTTTT.

This clonotype was observed a few times. Here the CDR3 DNA reads TGTGCCAGCAGCTTAAACCGTGGGATGGGCACAGATACGCAGTATTTT. Translated: CASSLNRGMGTDTQYF. The V and J genes are TRBV11-2 and TRBJ2-3; D uncertain. V was trimmed by 2 bases and J by 1 base, leaving 13 bases between them. In germline, CDR1 is SGHAT, CDR2 FQNNGV. This CDR3 is built from 16 residues.

The V call is TRBV5-1, the J call TRBJ1-3, with 12 bases lining up with TRBD1. This CDR3 is built from 15 residues. Trimming took 4 bases from V and 2 from J; bases not matched to a gene: 1. CDR1 is SGHRS, CDR2 YFSETQ, per germline. Written as DNA, the CDR3 is TGCGCCAGCAGCCGGGACAGGGGGCCTGGAAACACCATATATTTT. It codes for CASSRDRGPGNTIYF.

The CDR3 nucleotides read TGCAGTGCTAGAGATCATTCGCGGAGGACCTACGAGCAGTACTTC. Protein: CSARDHSRRTYEQYF. This chain connects TRBV20-1 to TRBJ2-7; possible D gene TRBD2, 5 bases. Per germline, CDR1 DFQATT and CDR2 SNEGSKA (reference sequence). V was pared by 0 bases and J by 2 bases, with 14 bases between. CDR3 length equals 15 residues.

The chain couples TRBV5-1 to TRBJ2-7; 12 nucleotides agree with TRBD2. The CDR3 extends over 14 amino acids. The germline V gene has CDR1 SGHRS and CDR2 YFSETQ. Trimming removed 4 bases from V and 6 bases from J; junction bases left unmatched: 5. The CDR3 region has the DNA TGCGCCAGCAGCACGGGACTAGCGGGTACCGAGCAGTACTTC. Encoded protein: CASSTGLAGTEQYF.

V and J are TRBV12-3 or TRBV12-4 and TRBJ2-3; 11 bases line up with TRBD1. This CDR3 comprises 18 residues. Unmatched junction bases numbered 11, after V lost 5 bases and J lost 1 base. The CDR3 spells CASSRTLGQGARTDTQYF. CDR3 DNA: TGTGCCAGCAGTCGGACCCTTGGACAGGGGGCTCGCACAGATACGCAGTATTTT.

This clonotype showed up just a few times. The chain combines TRBV29-1 with TRBJ2-1; no firm D call. The CDR3 is made up of 12 amino acids. The V gene lost 1 base and the J gene lost 4 bases, with 5 bases spanning the gap. The germline V gene encodes CDR1 SQVTM and CDR2 ANQGSEA. The CDR3 spells CSVEAGYNEQFF. Here the CDR3 DNA reads TGCAGCGTTGAAGCCGGGTACAATGAGCAGTTCTTC.

The chain recombines TRBV10-3 with TRBJ2-5; D might be TRBD2 (6 bases). CDR3 length equals 13 residues. Germline assignment: CDR1 ENHRY and CDR2 SYGVKD. V lost 6 bases to trimming and J lost 4 bases, with 12 bases between them. The CDR3 DNA is TGTGCCATCAGATTCGGGGGAGGAGAGACCCAGTACTTC. Protein sequence: CAIRFGGGETQYF.

This clonotype occurred a few times. The chain uses TRBV7-9 and TRBJ1-2, with D unclear. This CDR3 has 13 residues. V lost 2 bases and J lost 5, with 9 bases in between. Germline assignment: CDR1 SEHNR and CDR2 FQNEAQ (reference sequence). The CDR3 sequence is CASSLPRDYGYTF. The CDR3 DNA is TGTGCCAGCAGCTTACCTCGGGATTATGGCTACACCTTC.

The rearrangement links TRBV12-3 or TRBV12-4 to TRBJ1-2, with D unresolved. The CDR3 extends over 14 amino acids. With 1 base removed from V and 4 bases from J, the gap between germline ends came to 10 bases. The CDR3 is CASSLGQPTYGYTF. The DNA of the CDR3 is TGTGCCAGCAGTTTAGGTCAGCCTACCTATGGCTACACCTTC.